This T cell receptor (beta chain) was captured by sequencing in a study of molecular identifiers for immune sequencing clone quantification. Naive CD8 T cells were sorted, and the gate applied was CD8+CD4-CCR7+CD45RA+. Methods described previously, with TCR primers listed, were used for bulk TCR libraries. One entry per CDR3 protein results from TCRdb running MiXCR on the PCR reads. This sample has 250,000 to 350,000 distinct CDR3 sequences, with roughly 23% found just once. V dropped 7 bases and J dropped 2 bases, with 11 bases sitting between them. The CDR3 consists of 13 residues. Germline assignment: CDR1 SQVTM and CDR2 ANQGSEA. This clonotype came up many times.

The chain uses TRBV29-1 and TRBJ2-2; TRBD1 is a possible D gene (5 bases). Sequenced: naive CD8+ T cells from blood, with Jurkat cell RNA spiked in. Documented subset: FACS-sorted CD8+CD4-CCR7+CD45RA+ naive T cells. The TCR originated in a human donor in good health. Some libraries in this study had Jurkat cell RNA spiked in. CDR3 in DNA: TGCAGCGGCACCGGACAAAACACCGGGGAGCTGTTTTTT. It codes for CSGTGQNTGELFF.